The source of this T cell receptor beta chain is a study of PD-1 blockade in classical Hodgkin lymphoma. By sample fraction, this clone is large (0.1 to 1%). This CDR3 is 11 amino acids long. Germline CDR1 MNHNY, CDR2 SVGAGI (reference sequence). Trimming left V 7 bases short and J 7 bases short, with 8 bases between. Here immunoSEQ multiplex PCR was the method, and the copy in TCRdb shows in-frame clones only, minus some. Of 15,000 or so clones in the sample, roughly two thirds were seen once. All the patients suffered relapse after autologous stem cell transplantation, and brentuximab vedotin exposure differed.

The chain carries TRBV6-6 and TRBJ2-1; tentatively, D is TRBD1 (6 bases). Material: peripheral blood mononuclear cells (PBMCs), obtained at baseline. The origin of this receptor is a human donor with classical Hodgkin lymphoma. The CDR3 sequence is CASIRGNEQFF. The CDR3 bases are TGTGCCAGCATTAGGGGGAATGAGCAGTTCTTC.